A single sample is the source of the 21 T cell receptor beta chains below, sequenced in a study of T cells in Graves' hyperthyroidism and ophthalmopathy. Amplification yielded TCR beta CDR3 regions, with RNA transcripts as the source. The study used the HTBI primer set for a first-round RT-PCR of the TCR CDR3. TCRdb passed the multiplex PCR reads through MiXCR, listing each CDR3 protein once. The data show some 650,000 distinct CDR3 sequences, roughly 15% seen once. The sample comprised blood. Every receptor here comes from a woman aged 40 to 50 with Graves' ophthalmopathy.

This clonotype was counted between two and nine times. V gene TRBV12-3 or TRBV12-4 combines with J gene TRBJ1-2; TRBD1 aligns across 8 bases. The CDR3 has 14 amino acids. With V trimmed by 2 bases and J by 4 bases, 3 bases remained unmatched. The CDR3 sequence: CASSLRGTGYGYTF. The CDR3 region has the DNA TGTGCCAGCAGTTTAAGGGGGACAGGCTATGGCTACACCTTC.

There are a few counts of this clonotype. The J gene is TRBJ1-4, the V gene TRBV4-1; D not certain. The CDR3 runs 15 residues. Germline values: CDR1 MGHRA, CDR2 YSYEKL. With 3 bases removed from V and 8 bases from J, the gap between germline ends came to 16 bases. CDR3 residues: CASSQTELIGEKLFF. The CDR3 DNA follows: TGCGCCAGCAGCCAGACTGAGCTAATAGGCGAAAAACTGTTTTTT.

The chain has TRBV20-1 and TRBJ2-1; D is ambiguous. The V and J ends lost 2 bases and 5 bases respectively, with 10 bases between them. CDR3 length equals 13 residues. The germline CDR1 and CDR2 sequences are DFQATT and SNEGSKA (reference sequence). The CDR3 coding sequence is TGCAGTGCTAGAACCATCCGGCACAATGAGCAGTTCTTC. Translation: CSARTIRHNEQFF.

This clonotype was observed a few times. The J gene is TRBJ2-5, the V gene TRBV20-1; no firm D call. Trimming removed 0 bases from V and 9 bases from J, with 11 bases in between. This CDR3 spans 12 amino acids. Germline V gives CDR1 DFQATT, CDR2 SNEGSKA (reference sequence). CDR3 sequence: CSAREGPVAQYF. DNA of the CDR3: TGCAGTGCTAGAGAAGGCCCTGTGGCCCAGTACTTC.

The chain combines TRBV7-8 with TRBJ1-3, with D possibly TRBD1 on 6 matching bases. The CDR3 sequence is 14 residues long. Germline V CDR1 and CDR2: SGHVS, FQNEAQ. Trimming removed 11 bases at V and 4 bases at J, with 18 bases between. The CDR3 coding sequence is TGTGCCGGTTCCACGGGGGGCACGGGAAACACCATATATTTT. Its protein product is CAGSTGGTGNTIYF.

This clonotype was seen a few times. This chain links TRBV7-3 with TRBJ2-5; TRBD2 aligns across 7 bases. Germline lookup yields CDR1 SGHTA and CDR2 FQGTGA. The CDR3 consists of 15 residues. J was trimmed by 0 bases and V by 2 bases; bases with no gene match: 3. In DNA form, the CDR3 reads TGTGCCAGCAGCTTAGGCGGGAGCTACCAAGAGACCCAGTACTTC. Residues: CASSLGGSYQETQYF.

This clonotype was counted at least ten times. This chain connects TRBV7-6 to TRBJ2-1; 9 bases match TRBD2. Looked up from germline, CDR1 is SGHVS and CDR2 is FNYEAQ. The CDR3 has 17 amino acids. The ends lost 5 bases at V and 3 bases at J; junction bases unmatched: 11. The CDR3 protein is CASSPGVSGGLYNEQFF. The CDR3, as DNA: TGTGCCAGCAGCCCCGGGGTTAGCGGGGGACTCTACAATGAGCAGTTCTTC.

This clonotype was counted a few times. Written as DNA, the CDR3 is TGTGCCAGCAGTTTTCCTCGTCGGGGGGGATACCCTTCCTACGAGCAGTACTTC. This encodes CASSFPRRGGYPSYEQYF. The rearrangement joins TRBV6-2 or TRBV6-3 to TRBJ2-7, with 8 bases identical to TRBD2. Unmatched junction bases numbered 15, after V lost 4 bases and J lost 1 base. Germline loops: CDR1 MNHEY, CDR2 SVGEGT. The CDR3 consists of 18 residues.

V gene TRBV3-1 combines with J gene TRBJ2-2; D perhaps matches TRBD1 (6 bases). Germline CDR1 LGHDT, CDR2 YNNKEL (reference sequence). Trimming shortened V by 4 bases and J by 4 bases, and 10 bases separated the two germline ends. This CDR3 has 14 residues. The CDR3 coding sequence is TGTGCCAGCAGCCTGCGACAGGCCACCGGGGAGCTGTTTTTT. Its protein product is CASSLRQATGELFF. The full variable domain, its missing parts supplied by reference TRBV3-1 and TRBJ2-2, is DTAVSQTPKYLVTQMGNDKSIKCEQNLGHDTMYWYKQDSKKFLKIMFSYNNKELIINETVPNRFSPKSPDKAHLNLHINSLELGDSAVYFCASSLRQATGELFFGEGSRLTVL.

This sequence joins TRBV4-1 and TRBJ2-1, with no clear D. CDR1 is MGHRA and CDR2 is YSYEKL in the germline V gene. CDR3 length: 17 residues. The V end lost 2 bases, the J end lost 0 bases, and 14 bases lay between the germline ends. The DNA of the CDR3 is TGCGCCAGCAGCCAATCTAAACTTAGGAGCTCCTACAATGAGCAGTTCTTC. Translated, it gives CASSQSKLRSSYNEQFF.

This clonotype has ten or more counts. The rearrangement joins TRBV30 to TRBJ1-1; D unclear. The germline CDR1 and CDR2 sequences are GTSNPN and SVGIG (reference sequence). The CDR3 extends over 14 amino acids. Deletions cut 4 bases from V and 1 base from J, with 13 bases between. The CDR3 nucleotides are TGTGCCTGGAAAGCCGGGTTTAGGAACACTGAAGCTTTCTTT. Its translation: CAWKAGFRNTEAFF.

V is TRBV2 and J is TRBJ2-3; weak D call: TRBD1 (6 bases). The CDR3 loop spans 19 amino acids. The V and J ends lost 1 base and 1 base respectively, with 21 bases between them. Germline-derived CDR1 and CDR2 are SNHLY and FYNNEI. CDR3 nucleotides: TGTGCCAGCAGTGAAGTCGACAGAAGACAGGCAGCGTGCACAGATACGCAGTATTTT. This encodes CASSEVDRRQAACTDTQYF.

The chain is built from TRBV7-9 and TRBJ2-5; D may correspond to TRBD1 or TRBD2 (5 bases each). This CDR3 has 14 amino acids. The V end lost 6 bases, the J end lost 2 bases, and 13 bases lay between the germline ends. Germline CDR1 is SEHNR and CDR2 is FQNEAQ (reference sequence). CDR3 DNA sequence: TGTGCCAGCAGGCTCGGGACGATTCAAGAGACCCAGTACTTC. Protein: CASRLGTIQETQYF.

This clonotype was counted ten times or more. J is TRBJ1-1 and V is TRBV5-1; the D is unclear. Germline lookup yields CDR1 SGHRS and CDR2 YFSETQ. The length of the CDR3 is 15 residues. Trimming took 0 bases from V and 1 from J, leaving 10 bases between them. The CDR3 spells CASSLGGPGNTEAFF. The CDR3 DNA sequence: TGCGCCAGCAGCTTGGGGGGTCCGGGGAACACTGAAGCTTTCTTT. Full variable domain (missing parts from reference TRBV5-1 and TRBJ1-1): KAGVTQTPRYLIKTRGQQVTLSCSPISGHRSVSWYQQTPGQGLQFLFEYFSETQRNKGNFPGRFSGRQFSNSRSEMNVSTLELGDSALYLCASSLGGPGNTEAFFGQGTRLTVV.

The rearrangement joins TRBV6-2 or TRBV6-3 to TRBJ2-1; 13 positions agree with TRBD2. Per germline, CDR1 MNHEY and CDR2 SVGEGT. The CDR3 loop spans 19 amino acids. Unmatched junction bases numbered 6, after V lost 0 bases and J lost 1 base. CDR3 DNA sequence: TGTGCCAGCAGTTACTCGAGACTAGCGGGAGGAGGGTCCTACAATGAGCAGTTCTTC. The encoded protein is CASSYSRLAGGGSYNEQFF.

The V and J genes are TRBV7-9 and TRBJ2-2, with unresolved D. V gave up 5 bases and J gave up 9 bases, with 7 bases separating them. The germline V gene has CDR1 SEHNR and CDR2 FQNEAQ (reference sequence). CDR3 size: 11 residues. The CDR3 loop is CASSPDRELFF. The CDR3, as DNA: TGTGCCAGCAGCCCTGACCGGGAGCTGTTTTTT.

This clonotype was found a few times. The CDR3 protein is CASSQVQLAGGTGANVLTF. For the CDR3, the DNA is TGCGCCAGCAGCCAAGTTCAACTAGCGGGGGGGACTGGGGCCAACGTCCTGACTTTC. J is TRBJ2-6 and V is TRBV4-1; 13 bases match TRBD2. The CDR3 is 19 residues long. Germline loops: CDR1 MGHRA, CDR2 YSYEKL. The junction had 5 bases not matched to a gene; V was cut back by 1 base and J by 2 bases.

The chain joins TRBV19 to TRBJ2-7; 13 nucleotides line up with TRBD2. The CDR3 extends over 15 amino acids. V was clipped by 5 bases and J by 8 bases; unmatched bases: 9. The germline CDR1 and CDR2 sequences are LNHDA and SQIVND (reference sequence). The CDR3 DNA is TGTGCCAGTAGTCCGGGGACTAGCGGGAACCCCCAGCAGTACTTC. Protein sequence: CASSPGTSGNPQQYF.

V gene TRBV5-1 combines with J gene TRBJ2-7; no reliable D call. CDR1 SGHRS and CDR2 YFSETQ come from the germline V gene. V was cut by 8 bases and J by 6 bases, with 12 bases left in between. This CDR3 has 11 amino acids. The CDR3 spells CASHSGFEQYF. DNA for the CDR3: TGCGCCAGTCATTCCGGGTTCGAGCAGTACTTC.

This clonotype came up many times. The rearrangement joins TRBV20-1 to TRBJ2-1; D is perhaps TRBD2 (6 bases). The V and J ends lost 3 bases and 0 bases respectively, with 12 bases between them. The CDR3 covers 15 residues. CDR1 DFQATT and CDR2 SNEGSKA come from the germline V gene (reference sequence). The CDR3 bases are TGCAGTGCTAGGGCCCGGGACTTCTCCTACAATGAGCAGTTCTTC. This translates into CSARARDFSYNEQFF.

This clonotype was seen only a few times. J is TRBJ2-7 and V is TRBV6-1; 10 bases agree with TRBD1. Germline V gene data show CDR1 as MNHNS and CDR2 as SASEGT. This CDR3 contains 16 residues. With 6 bases clipped from V and 3 bases from J, the junction kept 11 bases outside the gene matches. The CDR3 nucleotides read TGTGCCAGCAGAAAGCCGACCGGGACAGGGGTCTACGAGCAGTACTTC. Translating it yields CASRKPTGTGVYEQYF.